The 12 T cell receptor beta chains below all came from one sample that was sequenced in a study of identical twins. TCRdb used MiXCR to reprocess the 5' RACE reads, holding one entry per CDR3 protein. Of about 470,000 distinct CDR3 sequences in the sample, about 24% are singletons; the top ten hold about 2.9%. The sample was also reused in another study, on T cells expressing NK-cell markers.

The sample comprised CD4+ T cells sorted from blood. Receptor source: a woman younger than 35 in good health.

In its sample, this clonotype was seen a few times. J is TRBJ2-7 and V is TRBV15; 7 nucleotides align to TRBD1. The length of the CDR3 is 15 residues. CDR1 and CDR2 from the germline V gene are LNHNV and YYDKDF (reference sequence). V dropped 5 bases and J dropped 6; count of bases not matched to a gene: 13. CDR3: CATSEIDRALAEQYF. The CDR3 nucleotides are TGTGCCACCAGCGAAATCGACAGGGCCCTAGCCGAGCAGTACTTC.

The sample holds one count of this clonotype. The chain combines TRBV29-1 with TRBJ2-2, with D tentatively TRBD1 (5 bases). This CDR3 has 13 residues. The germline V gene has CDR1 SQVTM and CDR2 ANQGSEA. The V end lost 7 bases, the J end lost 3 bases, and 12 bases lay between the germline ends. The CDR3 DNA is TGCAGCGCCATCTTAGGGGACACCGGGGAGCTGTTTTTT. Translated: CSAILGDTGELFF.

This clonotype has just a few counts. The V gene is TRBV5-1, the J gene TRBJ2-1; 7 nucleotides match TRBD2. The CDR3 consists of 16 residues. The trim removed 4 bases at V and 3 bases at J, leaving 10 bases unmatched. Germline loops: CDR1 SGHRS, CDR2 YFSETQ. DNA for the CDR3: TGCGCCAGCAGCCCCTCCGGGACTATGAGCTACAATGAGCAGTTCTTC. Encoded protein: CASSPSGTMSYNEQFF.

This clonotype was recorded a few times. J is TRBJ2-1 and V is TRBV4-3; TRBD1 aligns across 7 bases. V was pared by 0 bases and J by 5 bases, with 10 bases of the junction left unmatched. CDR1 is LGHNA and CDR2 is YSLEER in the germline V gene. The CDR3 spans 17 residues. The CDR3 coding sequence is TGCGCCAGCAGCCAAGATAAGGGAGACAGGGTCCACAATGAGCAGTTCTTC. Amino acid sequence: CASSQDKGDRVHNEQFF.

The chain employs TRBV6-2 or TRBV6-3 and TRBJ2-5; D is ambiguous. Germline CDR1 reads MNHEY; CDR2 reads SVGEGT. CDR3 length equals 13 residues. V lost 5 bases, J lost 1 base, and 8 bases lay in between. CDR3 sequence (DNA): TGTGCCAGCAGTCATGGGTCCCAAGAGACCCAGTACTTC. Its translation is CASSHGSQETQYF.

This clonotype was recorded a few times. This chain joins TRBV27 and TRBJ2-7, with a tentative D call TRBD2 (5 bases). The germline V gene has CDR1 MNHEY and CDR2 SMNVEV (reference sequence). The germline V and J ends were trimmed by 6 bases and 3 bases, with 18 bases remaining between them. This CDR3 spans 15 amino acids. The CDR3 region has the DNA TGTGCCAGCAGCACACTAAGCGGCGGTTTCTACGAGCAGTACTTC. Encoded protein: CASSTLSGGFYEQYF.

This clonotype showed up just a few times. CDR3 sequence: CASSWGQGASEQYF. The CDR3 region has the DNA TGTGCCAGCAGCTGGGGACAGGGGGCTTCGGAGCAGTACTTC. This rearrangement joins TRBV7-9 to TRBJ2-7; 12 positions agree with TRBD1. The CDR3 covers 14 residues. Germline assignment: CDR1 SEHNR and CDR2 FQNEAQ (reference sequence). V gave up 4 bases and J gave up 7 bases; unmatched junction bases: 5.

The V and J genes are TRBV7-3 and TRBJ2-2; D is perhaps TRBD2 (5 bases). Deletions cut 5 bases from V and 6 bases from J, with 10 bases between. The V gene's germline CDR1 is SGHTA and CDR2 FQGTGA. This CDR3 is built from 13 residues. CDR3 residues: CASSITRSGELFF. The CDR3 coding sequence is TGTGCCAGCAGCATCACTAGGTCCGGGGAGCTGTTTTTT.

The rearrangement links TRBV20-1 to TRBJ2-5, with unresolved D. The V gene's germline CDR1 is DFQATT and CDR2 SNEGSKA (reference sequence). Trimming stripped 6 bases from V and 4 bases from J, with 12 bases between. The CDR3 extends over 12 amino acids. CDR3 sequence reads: CSASRSAETQYF. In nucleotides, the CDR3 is TGCAGTGCCAGCCGGTCGGCAGAGACCCAGTACTTC.

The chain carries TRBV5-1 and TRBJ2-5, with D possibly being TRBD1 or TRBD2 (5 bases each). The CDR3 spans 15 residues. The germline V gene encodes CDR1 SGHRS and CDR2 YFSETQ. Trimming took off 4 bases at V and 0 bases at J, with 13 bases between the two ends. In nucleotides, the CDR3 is TGCGCCAGCAGCGGGGGACGGGGCTACCAAGAGACCCAGTACTTC. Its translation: CASSGGRGYQETQYF.

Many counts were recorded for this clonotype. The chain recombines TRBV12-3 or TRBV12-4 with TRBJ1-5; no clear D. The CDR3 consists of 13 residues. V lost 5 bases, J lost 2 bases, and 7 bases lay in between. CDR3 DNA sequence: TGTGCCAGCAGTAGTAATGGCAATCAGCCCCAGCATTTT. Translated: CASSSNGNQPQHF.

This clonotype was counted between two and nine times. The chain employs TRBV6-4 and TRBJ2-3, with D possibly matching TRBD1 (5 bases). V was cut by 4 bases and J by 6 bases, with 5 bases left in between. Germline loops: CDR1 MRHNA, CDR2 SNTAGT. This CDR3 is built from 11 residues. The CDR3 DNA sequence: TGTGCCAGCAGTGCAGGGGATACGCAGTATTTT. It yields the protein CASSAGDTQYF.